This TCR beta chain was sequenced in a study of patients and donors after allogeneic stem cell transplantation. TCRdb used MiXCR to reprocess the RT-PCR reads, holding one entry per CDR3 protein. This repertoire shows 800,000 to 1,000,000 distinct CDR3 sequences, approximately 19% found once; its top ten account for roughly 6%. This clonotype has more than one count but fewer than ten. There are 16 residues in the CDR3. V lost 1 base to trimming and J lost 2 bases, with 12 bases between them. CDR1 and CDR2 (germline): SGHRS, YFSETQ. The receptor was derived from a human donor who was either an allogeneic HSCT recipient or a stem cell or donor lymphocyte infusion donor (not recorded which). It is not recorded whose cells these are; they may come from a transplant donor. The chain links TRBV5-1 to TRBJ2-2; D ambiguous. Sequenced sample: blood, either unsorted or a sorted T cell fraction (not recorded which). CDR3 DNA sequence: TGCGCCAGCAGCTTGCGTGACATCTCTAACACCGGGGAGCTGTTTTTT. Translated: CASSLRDISNTGELFF.